Presented here are 16 T cell receptor beta chains from one specimen sequenced in a study of blood T cell repertoires in COVID-19. Clones were read by immunoSEQ multiplex PCR, and TCRdb kept only the in-frame ones, dropping some. The sample records about 380,000 clones, 88% being singletons. The sequenced sample was PBMCs or T cells enriched from blood (not recorded which). Receptor source: a young woman who had recovered from COVID-19.

The CDR3 loop is CAISEPGAGNTEAFF. As DNA, the CDR3 is TGTGCCATCAGTGAGCCGGGCGCGGGGAACACTGAAGCTTTCTTT. This rearrangement joins TRBV10-3 to TRBJ1-1, with D unclear. V was trimmed by 2 bases and J by 1 base, leaving 11 bases between them. This CDR3 has 15 residues. The germline gives CDR1 ENHRY, CDR2 SYGVKD.

This chain uses TRBV2 with TRBJ2-7, with 13 bases identical to TRBD2. The CDR3 is 16 residues long. With 1 base clipped from V and 6 bases from J, the junction kept 6 bases outside the gene matches. Germline V gene lookup returns CDR1 SNHLY and CDR2 FYNNEI. The CDR3 DNA is TGTGCCAGCAGTGAAGGGACTAGCGGGGGTCCCCTCGAGCAGTACTTC. This encodes CASSEGTSGGPLEQYF.

This clone was found once. The chain is built from TRBV2 and TRBJ1-2, with D tentatively TRBD1 (6 bases). Per the germline V gene, CDR1 is SNHLY and CDR2 is FYNNEI. V dropped 2 bases and J dropped 5 bases, with 21 bases sitting between them. The CDR3 spans 17 residues. The CDR3 spells CASSERLLNRVGYGYTF. The CDR3 region has the DNA TGTGCCAGCAGTGAACGCCTACTCAACAGGGTCGGGTATGGCTACACCTTC.

The chain recombines TRBV2 with TRBJ1-1, with D perhaps matching TRBD1 (5 bases). This CDR3 has 13 residues. Deletions cut 3 bases from V and 3 bases from J, with 8 bases between. The germline V gene has CDR1 SNHLY and CDR2 FYNNEI. In DNA form, the CDR3 reads TGTGCCAGCAGTGACGACAGATACACTGAAGCTTTCTTT. Translated, it gives CASSDDRYTEAFF. The full variable domain, with the rest looked up from reference TRBV2 and TRBJ1-1, is EPEVTQTPSHQVTQMGQEVILRCVPISNHLYFYWYRQILGQKVEFLVSFYNNEISEKSEIFDDQFSVERPDGSNFTLKIRSTKLEDSAMYFCASSDDRYTEAFFGQGTRLTVV.

This clone has a handful of counts. This chain joins TRBV4-1 and TRBJ2-2; D gene unclear. Looked up from germline, CDR1 is MGHRA and CDR2 is YSYEKL. CDR3 size: 17 residues. V shed 4 bases and J shed 0 bases, with 15 bases lying between them. The CDR3 protein is CASSPYPSSSNTGELFF. DNA for the CDR3: TGCGCCAGCAGCCCATACCCCAGTTCATCGAACACCGGGGAGCTGTTTTTT.

The chain couples TRBV19 to TRBJ2-4, with 8 bases matching TRBD2. V lost 3 bases to trimming and J lost 3 bases; unmatched junction nucleotides: 7. This CDR3 has 16 residues. Germline lookup yields CDR1 LNHDA and CDR2 SQIVND (reference sequence). The chain's CDR3 is CASSMPPGRDKNIQYF. The DNA for the CDR3 is TGTGCCAGTAGTATGCCCCCCGGGAGGGACAAAAACATTCAGTACTTC.

In its sample, this clone was seen once. For the CDR3, the DNA is TGTGCCAGCAGCCCTCCGACAGGGTCCTATGGCTACACCTTC. This codes for CASSPPTGSYGYTF. The rearrangement uses TRBV7-9 and TRBJ1-2, with 7 bases aligning to TRBD1. The CDR3 extends over 14 amino acids. In germline, CDR1 is SEHNR, CDR2 FQNEAQ (reference sequence). After removal of 5 bases from V and 4 bases from J, the junction contained 7 bases not matched to a gene.

The chain uses TRBV10-1 and TRBJ1-1, with TRBD1 identical over 7 bases. With V trimmed by 6 bases and J by 0 bases, 1 base remained unmatched. The CDR3 spans 13 residues. Germline V CDR1 and CDR2: WNHNN, SYGVQD (reference sequence). CDR3 nucleotides: TGCGCCAGCAGCGACAGGGTGAACACTGAAGCTTTCTTT. It specifies CASSDRVNTEAFF.

The chain has TRBV5-6 and TRBJ1-6; possibly TRBD1 for D (6 bases). Per germline, CDR1 SGHDT and CDR2 YYEEEE. The CDR3 loop spans 18 amino acids. Trimming stripped 1 base from V and 0 bases from J, with 14 bases between. The CDR3, as DNA: TGTGCCAGCAGCTTGTACCGGGACACAAGCTCCTATAATTCACCCCTCCACTTT. Amino acids: CASSLYRDTSSYNSPLHF.

A few counts support this clone. The chain uses TRBV18 and TRBJ1-5; D remains ambiguous. Trimming took off 2 bases at V and 0 bases at J, with 14 bases between the two ends. This CDR3 has 17 amino acids. Germline loops: CDR1 KGHSH, CDR2 LQKENI. CDR3 amino acids: CASSPRAGRASNQPQHF. The CDR3 nucleotides are TGTGCCAGCTCACCAAGGGCGGGTAGGGCTAGCAATCAGCCCCAGCATTTT.

The chain recombines TRBV6-5 with TRBJ2-7; 7 nucleotides line up with TRBD1. V trimming: 2 bases; J trimming: 1 base; junction bases outside the gene matches: 2. Looked up from germline, CDR1 is MNHEY and CDR2 is SVGAGI. The CDR3 covers 14 residues. CDR3 amino acids: CASSYDRESYEQYF. The CDR3 DNA is TGTGCCAGCAGTTACGACAGGGAATCCTACGAGCAGTACTTC.

The chain couples TRBV6-1 to TRBJ2-5; 7 bases match TRBD2. Germline CDR1 reads MNHNS; CDR2 reads SASEGT. The CDR3 loop spans 17 amino acids. V lost 3 bases and J lost 4; bases outside the gene matches: 14. The CDR3, as DNA: TGTGCCAGCAGTGAGGATAGACTAGCCGCAGTCCCAGAGACCCAGTACTTC. Amino acid sequence: CASSEDRLAAVPETQYF.

The rearrangement joins TRBV11-2 to TRBJ1-1; tentative D call: TRBD1 (5 bases). The germline CDR1 and CDR2 sequences are SGHAT and FQNNGV. The CDR3 has 15 amino acids. V was shortened by 0 bases and J by 1 base, with 9 bases between the two germline ends. The CDR3 spells CASSLDAGPNTEAFF. CDR3 in DNA: TGTGCCAGCAGCTTAGACGCAGGGCCGAACACTGAAGCTTTCTTT.

The rearrangement uses TRBV10-3 and TRBJ2-1; TRBD2 matches at 11 bases. This CDR3 has 17 residues. Per germline, CDR1 ENHRY and CDR2 SYGVKD. Germline trimming cut 4 bases from V and 9 bases from J; bases unmatched to any gene: 14. This CDR3 reads CAISGTSGRADLAEQFF. The CDR3, as DNA: TGTGCCATCAGTGGGACTAGCGGGCGCGCGGATTTAGCTGAGCAGTTCTTC.

This clone was found once. The genes are TRBV18 and TRBJ1-2; D is uncertain. Germline lookup yields CDR1 KGHSH and CDR2 LQKENI. Trimming pared 3 bases from V and 8 bases from J, leaving 19 bases between. The CDR3 has 15 residues. CDR3 nucleotides: TGTGCCAGCTCACCTTCCCCTCCTAACTATGTGGGCTACACCTTC. It specifies CASSPSPPNYVGYTF.

This rearrangement joins TRBV14 to TRBJ2-7; the D gene is possibly TRBD1 (5 bases). V gave up 3 bases and J gave up 3 bases, with 15 bases separating them. CDR3 length: 15 amino acids. Germline-derived CDR1 and CDR2 are SGHDN and FVKESK. Here the CDR3 DNA reads TGTGCCAGCAGCCAGGGGCTGGCAGGGCTCTACGAGCAGTACTTC. As protein: CASSQGLAGLYEQYF.